Listed here are 23 T cell receptor beta chains from one sample, sequenced in a study of T-cell reconstitution after alpha-beta-depleted transplantation in children (dated by TCRdb to the mid-2010s). The library was produced with PCR. TCRdb lists the instrument as Illumina HiSeq 2500. TCR libraries were prepared with molecular barcoding, using unique molecular identifiers to normalize TCRbeta repertoire quantification. TCRdb trimmed the raw reads at Q25, called clones with MiXCR and kept productive beta chains. Rows matching on CDR3 protein sequence are summarized as one entry with the most common DNA and genes. The sample profile shows about 980,000 distinct CDR3 sequences; about 31% of them were found once. Roughly 27% of the sample rests with the top ten. In the paper's terms, the treatment or condition label means: allogeneic hematopoietic cell transplantation with graft depleted of TCRalphabeta T cells and CD19 B cells.

The sample in question was PBMCs, mostly from graft donor cells, obtained 360 days after TCRalphabeta/CD19-depleted stem cell transplant. Receptors were obtained from a boy younger than two who had a stem cell transplant for SCID, so the T cells may come from the graft donor.

The chain has TRBV7-3 and TRBJ2-1; 9 bases map to TRBD2. CDR1 SGHTA and CDR2 FQGTGA come from the germline V gene. The CDR3 loop spans 16 amino acids. Trimming took 1 base from V and 7 from J; bases not matched to a gene: 8. The CDR3, as DNA: TGTGCCAGCAGCTTAAATCGCGGGGGGGCCAGGAATGAGCAGTTCTTC. Amino acid sequence: CASSLNRGGARNEQFF.

This clonotype appeared a few times. The chain has TRBV11-1 and TRBJ2-2; 12 nucleotides align to TRBD2. The trim removed 3 bases at V and 2 bases at J, leaving 10 bases unmatched. CDR1 is SGHAT, CDR2 FQDESV, per germline (reference sequence). The CDR3 sequence is 19 residues long. The CDR3, as DNA: TGTGCCAGCAGCTTCCTGAGACTAGCGGGGGACCTAAACACCGGGGAGCTGTTTTTT. Translation: CASSFLRLAGDLNTGELFF.

In its sample, this clonotype was seen a few times. The chain links TRBV20-1 to TRBJ2-2, with unresolved D. V was shortened by 3 bases and J by 5 bases, with 13 bases between the two germline ends. Germline assignment: CDR1 DFQATT and CDR2 SNEGSKA (reference sequence). This CDR3 spans 14 amino acids. CDR3 coding DNA: TGCAGTGCTAGTCATGGTTTCGGGACCGGGGAGCTGTTTTTT. Translation gives CSASHGFGTGELFF.

The chain joins TRBV20-1 to TRBJ2-7; D unclear. Germline values: CDR1 DFQATT, CDR2 SNEGSKA (reference sequence). Trimming removed 0 bases at V and 6 bases at J, with 18 bases between. The CDR3 sequence is 15 residues long. Written as DNA, the CDR3 is TGCAGTGCTAGAGATATGGAGATACTTACGCGCGAGCAGTACTTC. It specifies CSARDMEILTREQYF.

The V gene is TRBV21-1, the J gene TRBJ1-3. TRBV21-1 is an annotated pseudogene. The CDR3 loop spans 19 amino acids. CDR3 bases: TGTGCCAGCAGTCCGCCAACGACCTATAAGAGGGCCTCTGGAAACACCATATATTTT. Translating gives CASSPPTTYKRASGNTIYF.

This clonotype was observed a handful of times. The chain recombines TRBV6-4 with TRBJ1-1; no clear D gene. V was trimmed by 3 bases and J by 7 bases, leaving 9 bases between them. Germline CDR1 reads MRHNA; CDR2 reads SNTAGT. The CDR3 has 12 residues. CDR3 DNA sequence: TGTGCCAGCAGTGAAGGACCCGTTGAAGCTTTCTTT. It translates to CASSEGPVEAFF.

This clonotype has more than one count but fewer than ten. V and J are TRBV12-3 or TRBV12-4 and TRBJ2-7; 10 bases map to TRBD1. There are 17 residues in the CDR3. Germline trimming cut 3 bases from V and 5 bases from J; bases unmatched to any gene: 13. The CDR3 nucleotides read TGTGCCAGCAGTTTGCTACTTCTCCGGGACAGGGGTCACGAGCAGTACTTC. It codes for CASSLLLLRDRGHEQYF.

This clonotype was counted ten times or more. The genes are TRBV28 and TRBJ1-4; D is unclear. The CDR3 covers 11 residues. The V gene's germline CDR1 is MDHEN and CDR2 SYDVKM. V lost 3 bases, J lost 8 bases, and 4 bases lay in between. The CDR3 DNA follows: TGTGCCAGCAGTTTTTGGGAAAAACTGTTTTTT. It specifies CASSFWEKLFF.

This clonotype showed up many times. The V gene is TRBV4-3, the J gene TRBJ2-5, with 7 bases matching TRBD2. CDR1 is LGHNA and CDR2 is YSLEER in the germline V gene. The CDR3 runs 13 residues. The V and J ends lost 5 bases and 4 bases, in that order; junction bases with no gene match: 4. The CDR3 reads CASSVGTTETQYF. The CDR3 coding sequence is TGCGCCAGCAGCGTGGGGACTACAGAGACCCAGTACTTC.

This clonotype was seen just once. The chain recombines TRBV12-5 with TRBJ2-1; 9 nucleotides align to TRBD1. The CDR3 sequence is 15 residues long. Germline-derived CDR1 and CDR2 are LGHNT and FRNRAP. J gave up 8 bases and V 7 bases, and 12 bases lay outside the gene matches. CDR3 sequence: CASALPGQGKDEQFF. The CDR3 DNA reads as TGTGCTAGTGCCCTCCCTGGACAGGGGAAAGATGAGCAGTTCTTC.

This chain links TRBV28 with TRBJ1-6; the match to TRBD1 covers 7 bases. The CDR3 contains 14 residues. With V trimmed by 11 bases and J by 7 bases, 11 bases remained unmatched. The germline CDR1 and CDR2 sequences are MDHEN and SYDVKM. In DNA, the CDR3 is TGTGCCGGTGGACAGGCCAGCTCGAATTCACCCCTCCACTTT. Amino acids: CAGGQASSNSPLHF.

The rearrangement uses TRBV20-1 and TRBJ2-3; no definite D call. The CDR3 sequence is 16 residues long. V lost 2 bases and J 2 bases, leaving 17 bases between the germline ends. Germline V gene sequence: CDR1 DFQATT, CDR2 SNEGSKA (reference sequence). CDR3: CSARLPPLSPTDTQYF. The CDR3 DNA reads TGCAGTGCTAGACTCCCCCCGTTGTCCCCCACAGATACGCAGTATTTT.

The CDR3 sequence: CASSQGTRRFETQYF. The CDR3 DNA sequence: TGCGCCAGCAGCCAAGGGACTAGGAGGTTTGAGACCCAGTACTTC. The chain employs TRBV4-3 and TRBJ2-5; TRBD2 agrees at 7 bases. Germline V gives CDR1 LGHNA, CDR2 YSLEER. V dropped 1 base and J dropped 5; count of bases not matched to a gene: 7. The CDR3 covers 15 residues.

CDR3 region: CASSLQDLYGYTF. CDR3 DNA sequence: TGTGCCAGCAGTTTACAGGATCTCTATGGCTACACCTTC. The chain is built from TRBV12-3 or TRBV12-4 and TRBJ1-2; D gene ambiguous. The germline V and J ends were trimmed by 2 bases and 4 bases, with 8 bases remaining between them. The CDR3 has 13 amino acids.

In this sample, this clonotype turned up a few times. Since a much larger clone is just one base distant, this may be a read error. The chain carries TRBV7-2 and TRBJ2-1, with a tentative D call TRBD1 (5 bases). V was clipped by 1 base and J by 4 bases, with 8 bases between them. Germline-derived CDR1 and CDR2 are SGHTA and FQGNSA. This CDR3 region has 14 residues. DNA of the CDR3: TGTGCCAGCAGCTTAGGGCCAGGGTACAATGAGCAGTTCTTC. Its translation is CASSLGPGYNEQFF.

In nucleotides, the CDR3 is TGCGCCAGCAGCTTGGGACAGGGTATAGGGAAGACCCAGTACTTC. This sequence encodes CASSLGQGIGKTQYF. The chain uses TRBV5-1 and TRBJ2-5; 7 bases line up with TRBD1. There are 15 residues in the CDR3. The J segment lost 6 bases and the V segment lost 0 bases, leaving 8 bases of the junction unmatched. Germline CDR1 reads SGHRS; CDR2 reads YFSETQ.

This chain connects TRBV30 to TRBJ1-5, with D possibly matching TRBD1 (6 bases). Germline CDR1 is GTSNPN and CDR2 is SVGIG (reference sequence). The V gene lost 2 bases and the J gene lost 4 bases, with 9 bases spanning the gap. This CDR3 comprises 13 residues. This CDR3 reads CAWSSQGNQPQHF. In DNA form, the CDR3 reads TGTGCCTGGAGTTCACAGGGTAATCAGCCCCAGCATTTT.

The rearrangement uses TRBV20-1 and TRBJ2-5; the D gene is possibly TRBD1 (6 bases). Germline CDR1 and CDR2: DFQATT and SNEGSKA (reference sequence). The ends were cut back, 5 bases at V and 5 bases at J, with 18 bases in the middle. This CDR3 spans 14 amino acids. The CDR3 nucleotides are TGCAGTGCTCCCCGCCCAGGGGTTAAGGAGACCCAGTACTTC. Its translation is CSAPRPGVKETQYF.

The chain combines TRBV18 with TRBJ2-2; possibly TRBD2 for D (6 bases). Germline V CDR1 and CDR2: KGHSH, LQKENI. V was shortened by 1 base and J by 4 bases, with 10 bases between the two germline ends. The CDR3 contains 15 residues. CDR3 residues: CASSPQWRGTGELFF. DNA of the CDR3: TGTGCCAGCTCACCACAGTGGAGGGGCACCGGGGAGCTGTTTTTT.

The chain joins TRBV27 to TRBJ2-1, with a possible D match to TRBD2 (5 bases). In germline, CDR1 is MNHEY, CDR2 SMNVEV (reference sequence). The V end lost 2 bases, the J end lost 6 bases, and 11 bases lay between the germline ends. The CDR3 has 14 amino acids. This CDR3 reads CASSLTGSLNEQFF. As DNA, the CDR3 is TGTGCCAGCAGTTTAACGGGGAGTCTCAATGAGCAGTTCTTC.

This clonotype was picked up a small number of times. The rearrangement links TRBV4-1 to TRBJ1-2; the D is unclear. Trimming removed 1 base at V and 2 bases at J, with 11 bases between. CDR1 and CDR2 from the germline V gene are MGHRA and YSYEKL. CDR3 length equals 15 residues. CDR3 in DNA: TGCGCCAGCAGCCAAGGTTACAGCTCAAACTATGGCTACACCTTC. As protein: CASSQGYSSNYGYTF.

The chain joins TRBV29-1 to TRBJ2-3, with TRBD2 matching over 7 bases. There are 15 residues in the CDR3. The ends lost 7 bases at V and 1 base at J; junction bases unmatched: 11. Germline lookup yields CDR1 SQVTM and CDR2 ANQGSEA. The DNA for the CDR3 is TGCAGCGGGCTCGGCGGGGGAGGTGGCACAGATACGCAGTATTTT. It specifies CSGLGGGGGTDTQYF.

In this sample, this clonotype turned up a few times. This sequence joins TRBV11-2 and TRBJ1-2; D gene unclear. CDR3 size: 13 residues. The ends were cut back, 5 bases at V and 0 bases at J, with 7 bases in the middle. Germline V lookup: CDR1 SGHAT, CDR2 FQNNGV. This CDR3 is CASSLSTNYGYTF. The CDR3 nucleotides read TGTGCCAGCAGCCTGTCTACTAACTATGGCTACACCTTC.